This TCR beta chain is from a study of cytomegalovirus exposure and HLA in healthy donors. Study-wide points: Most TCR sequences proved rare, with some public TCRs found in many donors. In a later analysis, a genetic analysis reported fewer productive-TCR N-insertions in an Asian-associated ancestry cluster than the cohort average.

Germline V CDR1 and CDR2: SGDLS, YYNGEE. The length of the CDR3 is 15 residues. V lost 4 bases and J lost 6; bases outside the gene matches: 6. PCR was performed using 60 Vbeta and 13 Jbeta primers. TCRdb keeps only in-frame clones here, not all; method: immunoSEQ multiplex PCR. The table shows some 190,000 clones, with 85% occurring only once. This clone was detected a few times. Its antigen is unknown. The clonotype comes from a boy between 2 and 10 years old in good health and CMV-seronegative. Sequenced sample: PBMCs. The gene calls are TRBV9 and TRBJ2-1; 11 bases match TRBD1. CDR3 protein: CASSPGTGGTNEQFF. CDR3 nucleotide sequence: TGTGCCAGCAGCCCCGGGACAGGGGGGACCAATGAGCAGTTCTTC.